A single sample is the source of the 3 T cell receptor beta chains below, sequenced in a study of T-cell memory formation after mild COVID-19 (dated by TCRdb to the early 2020s). Libraries were constructed by 5' RACE. Sequencing relied on an Illumina NovaSeq 6000. The raw public reads went through TCRdb reprocessing: fastp at Q25, MiXCR clone calling, in-frame beta chains kept. When rows share a CDR3 protein, they turn into one entry using the most common DNA and genes. The sample table shows under 550,000 distinct CDR3 sequences, and around a sixth are seen once. The leading ten clones occupy roughly 12% of the sample. The sequenced material came from PBMCs or a T cell subset sorted from them (not recorded which). These receptors were taken from an adult woman who had mild COVID-19 (a few samples of this study predate the infection). The sample titles of this study are shuffled in the database, so cell type and time point are left out; the donor was told from shared clones.

The chain is built from TRBV12-3 or TRBV12-4 and TRBJ2-1; D is unclear. The CDR3 is made up of 14 amino acids. With 1 base removed from V and 2 bases from J, the gap between germline ends came to 6 bases. The CDR3 nucleotides are TGTGCCAGCAGTTTAGGGCCCACCTACAATGAGCAGTTCTTC. Protein: CASSLGPTYNEQFF.

This chain links TRBV5-1 with TRBJ1-1; 9 bases match TRBD1. V lost 4 bases and J lost 10; bases outside the gene matches: 8. Germline V CDR1 and CDR2: SGHRS, YFSETQ. This CDR3 has 13 amino acids. The CDR3 coding sequence is TGCGCCAGCAGCACCGGACAGGGGCCTGGAGCTTTCTTT. Encoded protein: CASSTGQGPGAFF.

The genes are TRBV9 and TRBJ1-1, with D tentatively TRBD1 (6 bases). This CDR3 has 15 residues. With 0 bases removed from V and 3 bases from J, the gap between germline ends came to 12 bases. Germline values: CDR1 SGDLS, CDR2 YYNGEE. CDR3 sequence (DNA): TGTGCCAGCAGCGTAGGAGGGGGGGAATACACTGAAGCTTTCTTT. This gives the protein CASSVGGGEYTEAFF.